This T cell receptor (beta chain) was sequenced for a study of CD8 T cells in Susac syndrome. Roughly 0.45 to 1 ug RNA was reverse transcribed with random hexamers. Amplification of TCR beta CDR3 across 54 Vbeta and 13 Jbeta was performed with immunoSEQ multiplex PCR. MiXCR, run by TCRdb on the immunoSEQ multiplex PCR reads, gives a single entry per CDR3 protein. This table has some 60,000 distinct CDR3 sequences, approximately 92% appearing once. Age- and sex-matched healthy donors served as the control group. The source is a human donor in good health. The sequenced sample consisted of CD8+ T cells from PBMCs.

CDR3 coding DNA: TGTGCCAGCAGTGTACTGGCGGAAATACGGGAAGAGACCCAGTACTTC. Protein: CASSVLAEIREETQYF. The V gene is TRBV2, the J gene TRBJ2-5; D uncertain. Germline V gene sequence: CDR1 SNHLY, CDR2 FYNNEI. Trimming cost V 4 bases and J 3 bases, with 18 bases left between them. The CDR3 totals 16 residues.